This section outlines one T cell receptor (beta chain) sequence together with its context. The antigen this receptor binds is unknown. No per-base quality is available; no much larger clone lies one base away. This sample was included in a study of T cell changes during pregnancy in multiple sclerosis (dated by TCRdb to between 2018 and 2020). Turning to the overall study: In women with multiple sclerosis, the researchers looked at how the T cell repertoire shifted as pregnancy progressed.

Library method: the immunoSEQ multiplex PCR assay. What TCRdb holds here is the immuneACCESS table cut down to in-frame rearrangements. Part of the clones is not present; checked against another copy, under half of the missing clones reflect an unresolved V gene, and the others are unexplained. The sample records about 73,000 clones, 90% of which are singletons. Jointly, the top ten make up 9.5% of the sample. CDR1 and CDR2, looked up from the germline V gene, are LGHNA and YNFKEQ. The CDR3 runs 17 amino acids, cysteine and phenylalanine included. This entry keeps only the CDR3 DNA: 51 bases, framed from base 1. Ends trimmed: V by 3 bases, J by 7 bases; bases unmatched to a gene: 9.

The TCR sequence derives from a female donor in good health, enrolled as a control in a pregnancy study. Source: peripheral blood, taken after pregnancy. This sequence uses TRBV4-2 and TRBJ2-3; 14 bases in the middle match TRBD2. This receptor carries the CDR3 CASSQDPTSGGAHTQYF. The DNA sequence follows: TGTGCCAGCAGCCAGGATCCGACTAGCGGGGGGGCCCATACGCAGTATTTT.